This record looks at one TCR beta chain sequence and its context. The protocol was immunoSEQ multiplex PCR, while the TCRdb copy is restricted to in-frame clones and leaves out a portion. Of over 250,000 clones listed, roughly 90% are singletons. Unmatched junction bases numbered 10, after V lost 5 bases and J lost 5 bases. From germline, CDR1 is SGHTA and CDR2 FQGNSA. This CDR3 contains 16 residues. Those enrolled, adults aged about 18 to 95 years, came from about two dozen US areas. Assignments of participants to cohorts depended upon their own reported clinical history. This record belongs to a study of blood T cell repertoires in COVID-19. Study at large: Both acute and convalescent COVID-19 samples were obtained from the United States, Italy and Spain. From T cells, B-cell-depleted T cells, or PBMCs came the material, which was cDNA or gDNA.

What was sequenced was PBMCs or T cells enriched from blood (not recorded which). This sequence was found in a young woman who had recovered from COVID-19. V is TRBV7-2 and J is TRBJ2-2; TRBD1 matches 8 bases. Written as DNA, the CDR3 is TGTGCCAGCAGCCCGACAGGGGTTTCGGGAACCGGGGAGCTGTTTTTT. Translation gives CASSPTGVSGTGELFF.